The clone carrying this T cell receptor (beta chain) has at least ten counts. The CDR3 has 12 amino acids. V lost 2 bases, J lost 11 bases, and 10 bases lay in between. The germline CDR1 and CDR2 sequences are MNHEY and SVGAGI. This specimen comes from a study of T-cell memory formation after mild COVID-19. Using its own MiXCR run on the 5' RACE reads, TCRdb lists one record per CDR3 protein. This sample has some 210,000 distinct CDR3 sequences, with about 18% found just once. The sample was PBMCs or a T cell subset sorted from them (not recorded which). The receptor comes from an adult woman who had mild COVID-19 (a few samples of this study predate the infection). Cell type and time point are not known. The chain recombines TRBV6-5 with TRBJ2-1, with D hard to call. The CDR3 nucleotides read TGTGCCAGCAGTTACGGTGGGGTTAAGCAGTTCTTC. Its translation is CASSYGGVKQFF.